This passage covers 29 T cell receptor beta chains from one sample sequenced in a study of response to subunit inactivated influenza vaccine. TCRdb recomputed calls from the RT-PCR reads with MiXCR, one row per CDR3 protein. The table includes hundreds of thousands of distinct CDR3 sequences, approximately 10% detected once. The sample was also linked to a second study, of T cells expressing NK-cell markers. As reported in that work: UMIs were included in TCR beta cDNA generated by 5'RACE template switching.

The starting material was PBMCs from blood, obtained on the day of vaccination. The source is a man aged 50-60 years who received an inactivated influenza vaccine.

The chain joins TRBV6-2 or TRBV6-3 to TRBJ2-7; 8 bases are shared with TRBD2. The CDR3 spans 14 residues. After removal of 6 bases from V and 3 bases from J, the junction contained 7 bases not matched to a gene. The germline gives CDR1 MNHEY, CDR2 SVGEGT. CDR3 nucleotides: TGTGCCAGCAGCCGACTAGCGCCGGGCTACGAGCAGTACTTC. It specifies CASSRLAPGYEQYF.

V and J are TRBV5-5 and TRBJ2-1, with 13 bases lining up with TRBD2. V lost 4 bases and J lost 6; bases outside the gene matches: 7. The CDR3 length is 16 residues. Germline values: CDR1 SGHKS, CDR2 YYEKEE (reference sequence). The CDR3 reads CASSIRTSGSFNEQFF. Here the CDR3 DNA reads TGTGCCAGCAGCATTAGGACTAGCGGGAGTTTCAATGAGCAGTTCTTC. The complete variable domain, with remaining parts taken from reference TRBV5-5 and TRBJ2-1, reads DAGVTQSPTHLIKTRGQQVTLRCSPISGHKSVSWYQQVLGQGPQFIFQYYEKEERGRGNFPDRFSARQFPNYSSELNVNALLLGDSALYLCASSIRTSGSFNEQFFGPGTRLTVL.

The chain couples TRBV6-1 to TRBJ2-3, with D tentatively TRBD2 (5 bases). This CDR3 has 16 amino acids. Germline CDR1 reads MNHNS; CDR2 reads SASEGT. V lost 5 bases and J lost 0, with 15 bases in between. The CDR3 region has the DNA TGTGCCAGCAGTCCACCTCGGGATGCGAGCACAGATACGCAGTATTTT. The encoded protein is CASSPPRDASTDTQYF.

This clonotype appeared a few times. This sequence joins TRBV2 and TRBJ2-7, with 11 bases matching TRBD2. J was trimmed by 0 bases and V by 10 bases; bases with no gene match: 5. CDR1 and CDR2 (germline): SNHLY, FYNNEI. The CDR3 sequence is 14 residues long. The CDR3 region is CATAGLAASYEQYF. The CDR3 DNA is TGTGCCACCGCGGGACTAGCGGCCTCCTACGAGCAGTACTTC.

The sample holds a few counts of this clonotype. J is TRBJ2-1 and V is TRBV30; D is uncertain. Germline-derived CDR1 and CDR2 are GTSNPN and SVGIG (reference sequence). Trimming left V 3 bases short and J 9 bases short, with 6 bases between. CDR3 size: 10 residues. The CDR3 nucleotides read TGTGCCTGGAGAGAAGTTGAGCAGTTCTTC. This translates into CAWREVEQFF.

The chain links TRBV28 to TRBJ2-3, with no clear D. Germline V gene lookup returns CDR1 MDHEN and CDR2 SYDVKM. The V gene lost 6 bases and the J gene lost 1 base, with 17 bases spanning the gap. CDR3 size: 16 residues. CDR3 bases: TGTGCCAGCAGAATGGGCCCAGTAACACGCACAGATACGCAGTATTTT. It specifies CASRMGPVTRTDTQYF.

This clonotype was recorded many times. This chain links TRBV12-3 or TRBV12-4 with TRBJ2-3, with TRBD2 matching over 13 bases. The CDR3 extends over 15 amino acids. Written as DNA, the CDR3 is TGTGCGTCGAGCGTCGGACTAGCGGGAGCAGATACGCAGTATTTT. Its protein product is CASSVGLAGADTQYF.

Only a few counts were recorded for this clonotype. The chain links TRBV27 to TRBJ2-7; D remains ambiguous. CDR1 and CDR2 (germline): MNHEY, SMNVEV (reference sequence). V lost 2 bases to trimming and J lost 3 bases, with 14 bases between them. The CDR3 consists of 15 residues. This chain's CDR3 is CASSLTPRALYEQYF. For the CDR3, the DNA is TGTGCCAGCAGTTTAACCCCCCGGGCTCTCTACGAGCAGTACTTC.

This clonotype came up a few times. The chain combines TRBV29-1 with TRBJ2-5, with a weak D call TRBD2 (5 bases). Trimming removed 7 bases from V and 5 bases from J, with 14 bases in between. From germline, CDR1 is SQVTM and CDR2 ANQGSEA. This CDR3 comprises 12 residues. The CDR3 nucleotides read TGCAGCGCCCGGGGAGCGGAGGAGACCCAGTACTTC. It encodes CSARGAEETQYF.

The V call is TRBV12-3 or TRBV12-4, the J call TRBJ2-7, with 7 bases fitting TRBD1. V lost 5 bases to trimming and J lost 6 bases; unmatched junction nucleotides: 10. This CDR3 region has 14 residues. The CDR3 nucleotides are TGTGCCAGCAGTCCACCGGGACAGTGGGGCGAGCAGTACTTC. Amino acid sequence: CASSPPGQWGEQYF.

In its sample, this clonotype was seen many times. The rearrangement uses TRBV18 and TRBJ2-7; TRBD1 matches at 8 bases. CDR1 is KGHSH and CDR2 is LQKENI in the germline V gene. The CDR3 loop spans 15 amino acids. Germline trimming cut 3 bases from V and 0 bases from J; bases unmatched to any gene: 4. The CDR3 spells CASSPRTGISYEQYF. The CDR3 DNA is TGTGCCAGCTCACCCCGGACAGGGATCTCCTACGAGCAGTACTTC.

This chain links TRBV7-2 with TRBJ2-1; D not certain. In germline, CDR1 is SGHTA, CDR2 FQGNSA. The CDR3 is 15 residues long. The V end lost 2 bases, the J end lost 6 bases, and 14 bases lay between the germline ends. CDR3 sequence (DNA): TGTGCCAGCAGCTTATCTAGTTCGGTGGGCAATGAGCAGTTCTTC. This codes for CASSLSSSVGNEQFF.

The gene calls are TRBV20-1 and TRBJ2-2, with TRBD2 matching over 7 bases. Germline V CDR1 and CDR2: DFQATT, SNEGSKA (reference sequence). The CDR3 runs 14 residues. V dropped 7 bases and J dropped 0; count of bases not matched to a gene: 5. This CDR3 reads CSGSGTTNTGELFF. The CDR3 region has the DNA TGCAGTGGGTCCGGGACTACGAACACCGGGGAGCTGTTTTTT.

This clonotype came up a few times. J is TRBJ2-1 and V is TRBV9, with a tentative D call TRBD2 (5 bases). The length of the CDR3 is 11 residues. The germline V gene has CDR1 SGDLS and CDR2 YYNGEE. V shed 4 bases and J shed 8 bases, with 7 bases lying between them. This chain's CDR3 is CASSIGDEQFF. In DNA, the CDR3 is TGTGCCAGCAGCATCGGGGATGAGCAGTTCTTC.

This clonotype was counted between two and nine times. The CDR3 here is CASRVRGENTGELFF. CDR3 sequence (DNA): TGTGCCAGTCGGGTAAGGGGCGAAAACACCGGGGAGCTGTTTTTT. The chain is built from TRBV19 and TRBJ2-2, with TRBD1 as a possible D gene (5 bases). Per the germline V gene, CDR1 is LNHDA and CDR2 is SQIVND (reference sequence). The CDR3 is 15 amino acids. Trimming took off 8 bases at V and 2 bases at J, with 15 bases between the two ends.

The CDR3 protein is CASSFLSQAWGTQYF. As DNA, the CDR3 is TGTGCCAGCAGCTTCTTATCACAGGCCTGGGGCACGCAGTATTTT. The chain has TRBV5-8 and TRBJ2-3, with a possible D match to TRBD1 (5 bases). The CDR3 contains 15 residues. The V end lost 2 bases, the J end lost 9 bases, and 19 bases lay between the germline ends. The germline CDR1 and CDR2 sequences are SGHTS and YDEGEE.

The chain couples TRBV4-1 to TRBJ1-6, with 8 positions matching TRBD1. Germline V CDR1 and CDR2: MGHRA, YSYEKL. The CDR3 has 17 amino acids. The ends lost 2 bases at V and 8 bases at J; junction bases unmatched: 11. This CDR3 is CASSQLGQGSLYSPLHF. As DNA, the CDR3 is TGCGCCAGCAGCCAACTCGGACAGGGATCTTTGTATTCACCCCTCCACTTT.

J is TRBJ2-6 and V is TRBV7-9, with D unresolved. V was pared by 5 bases and J by 0 bases, with 8 bases between. Germline-derived CDR1 and CDR2 are SEHNR and FQNEAQ (reference sequence). The CDR3 is 15 amino acids. CDR3 coding DNA: TGTGCCAGCAGCCCAGATCCCTCTGGGGCCAACGTCCTGACTTTC. Translating it yields CASSPDPSGANVLTF.

The CDR3 protein is CASSRGTGLPNEQFF. The CDR3 bases are TGCGCCAGCAGCCGCGGGACAGGGCTCCCCAATGAGCAGTTCTTC. The chain uses TRBV4-1 and TRBJ2-1; 9 bases align to TRBD1. J gave up 6 bases and V 4 bases, and 7 bases lay outside the gene matches. This CDR3 is built from 15 residues. Germline V CDR1 and CDR2: MGHRA, YSYEKL.

This clonotype was counted between two and nine times. The V call is TRBV5-1, the J call TRBJ2-1, with TRBD2 matching over 10 bases. The trim removed 7 bases at V and 8 bases at J, leaving 15 bases unmatched. The CDR3 has 16 amino acids. The germline CDR1 and CDR2 sequences are SGHRS and YFSETQ. The CDR3 reads CASSLVSSGSKDEQFF. CDR3 nucleotides: TGCGCCAGCTCCCTTGTCTCTAGCGGGAGTAAGGATGAGCAGTTCTTC.

The table lists this clonotype with many counts. The V gene is TRBV28, the J gene TRBJ2-7, with TRBD2 matching over 10 bases. V shed 2 bases and J 7 bases; nucleotides not matched to a gene: 8. The CDR3 has 15 amino acids. Germline lookup yields CDR1 MDHEN and CDR2 SYDVKM. CDR3 region: CASSLALAGVGEQYF. The CDR3 nucleotides are TGTGCCAGCAGTTTAGCGCTAGCGGGAGTTGGTGAGCAGTACTTC.

This clonotype was seen only a few times. The CDR3 here is CSARGRQALNTEAFF. The CDR3 bases are TGCAGTGCTAGGGGAAGACAGGCGTTGAACACTGAAGCTTTCTTT. The chain employs TRBV20-1 and TRBJ1-1; tentatively, D is TRBD1 (6 bases). The CDR3 loop spans 15 amino acids. Trimming removed 3 bases at V and 0 bases at J, with 14 bases between. Germline CDR1 is DFQATT and CDR2 is SNEGSKA (reference sequence).

This clonotype was observed at least ten times. V gene TRBV5-1 combines with J gene TRBJ2-7; TRBD2 might be the D (5 bases). In germline, CDR1 is SGHRS, CDR2 YFSETQ. Trimming took off 0 bases at V and 3 bases at J, with 10 bases between the two ends. The CDR3 has 14 residues. CDR3: CASSLDSEGYEQYF. CDR3 in DNA: TGCGCCAGCAGCTTGGACAGCGAGGGCTACGAGCAGTACTTC.

The chain has TRBV20-1 and TRBJ2-1, with D possibly called TRBD1 or TRBD2 (5 bases each). Trimming stripped 5 bases from V and 6 bases from J, with 20 bases between. CDR1 is DFQATT, CDR2 SNEGSKA, per germline (reference sequence). The CDR3 spans 15 residues. The chain's CDR3 is CSASAGGTLGNEQFF. In DNA form, the CDR3 reads TGCAGTGCTTCTGCGGGTGGGACCTTGGGCAATGAGCAGTTCTTC.

This clonotype was counted between two and nine times. The rearrangement joins TRBV4-1 to TRBJ1-1, with a tentative D call TRBD1 (5 bases). CDR1 is MGHRA and CDR2 is YSYEKL in the germline V gene. The germline V and J ends were trimmed by 6 bases and 0 bases, with 14 bases remaining between them. This CDR3 has 15 residues. The CDR3 DNA follows: TGCGCCAGCAGGAGAATCGGGACGGTGAACACTGAAGCTTTCTTT. Residues: CASRRIGTVNTEAFF.

This clonotype was recorded a few times. The CDR3: CASRLRDRVTYNSPLHF. As DNA, the CDR3 is TGTGCCAGCAGACTCCGGGACAGGGTTACCTATAATTCACCCCTCCACTTT. V usage is TRBV6-1 and J usage is TRBJ1-6; 9 bases line up with TRBD1. Germline CDR1 is MNHNS and CDR2 is SASEGT. The V segment lost 6 bases and the J segment 2 bases; nucleotides outside the gene matches: 8. The CDR3 runs to 17 residues.

V usage is TRBV3-1 and J usage is TRBJ1-2; D is possibly TRBD1 (5 bases). In germline, CDR1 is LGHDT, CDR2 YNNKEL (reference sequence). This CDR3 comprises 15 residues. V was cut by 8 bases and J by 0 bases, with 16 bases left in between. The CDR3 DNA sequence: TGTGCCAGCGCAAAAGGGACGGTACCTAACTATGGCTACACCTTC. Translation: CASAKGTVPNYGYTF.

The chain is built from TRBV7-8 and TRBJ2-6, with TRBD1 matching 9 bases. The ends lost 5 bases at V and 3 bases at J; junction bases unmatched: 8. CDR1 and CDR2 (germline): SGHVS, FQNEAQ. The CDR3 extends over 17 amino acids. DNA of the CDR3: TGTGCCAGCAGCCGGGGACAGGGACGGTTTGGGGCCAACGTCCTGACTTTC. Its translation: CASSRGQGRFGANVLTF. The entire variable domain, with the rest obtained from reference TRBV7-8 and TRBJ2-6, is as follows: GAGVSQSPRYKVAKRGQDVALRCDPISGHVSLFWYQQALGQGPEFLTYFQNEAQLDKSGLPSDRFFAERPEGSVSTLKIQRTQQEDSAVYLCASSRGQGRFGANVLTFGAGSRLTVL.

This clonotype was counted only a few times. The chain combines TRBV7-2 with TRBJ2-7; no reliable D call. Germline V CDR1 and CDR2: SGHTA, FQGNSA. The CDR3 sequence is 14 residues long. The V gene lost 2 bases and the J gene lost 2 bases, with 10 bases spanning the gap. The CDR3 DNA is TGTGCCAGCAGCTTAAAAGGGTCCACCTACGAGCAGTACTTC. This sequence encodes CASSLKGSTYEQYF.